Listed below are T cell receptor beta chains from one sample, sequenced in a study of CD8 T cells in Susac syndrome. One entry per CDR3 protein, called by TCRdb with MiXCR from the immunoSEQ multiplex PCR reads. The data hold approximately 260,000 distinct CDR3 sequences, with approximately 95% observed a single time. The sequencing sample was made of CD4+ T cells from PBMCs. Receptor source: a human donor with Susac syndrome. Both conserved end residues are part of each CDR3. D genes are given only for firm matches. Some rows have no size entry. The others give once, few or many, or a class for an expanded clone.

CDR3nt | CDR3aa | abundance | j_gene | len | v_gene | d_gene
TGCGCCTCCAGCAATTGGCCGGTGGTTACCGAAGCTTTCTTT | CASSNWPVVTEAFF | NA | TRBJ1-1 | 14 | TRBV4-1 | NA
TGTGCCAGCAGTGATCGAGGGACCGTCTATGGCTACACCTTC | CASSDRGTVYGYTF | NA | TRBJ1-2 | 14 | TRBV25-1 | NA
TGTGCCTTGGGACCACCCTATGATATGAACACCGGGGAGCTGTTTTTT | CALGPPYDMNTGELFF | NA | TRBJ2-2 | 16 | TRBV30 | NA
TGTGCCAGCCTAGGAGGGACAGGGGAGCAGTACTTC | CASLGGTGEQYF | NA | TRBJ2-7 | 12 | TRBV28 | TRBD1
TGTGCCAGCAGCCAATACAACCGGGACAGGGGGTACTACGAGCAGTACTTC | CASSQYNRDRGYYEQYF | once | TRBJ2-7 | 17 | TRBV3-1 | TRBD1
TGTGCCACCAGTGATTCCGTTGCCCCCCCCGGGGAGCTGTTTTTT | CATSDSVAPPGELFF | NA | TRBJ2-2 | 15 | TRBV24-1 | NA
TGCAGGCCCGCCCAGGGGGGGGCGAACACAGATACGCAGTATTTT | CRPAQGGANTDTQYF | NA | TRBJ2-3 | 15 | TRBV20-1 | NA
TGTGCCTGGAGTGCATACAGGGGCGTCACTGAAGCTTTCTTT | CAWSAYRGVTEAFF | once | TRBJ1-1 | 14 | TRBV30 | TRBD1
TGTGCCAGCACCTGGGGGGGGCAGCCCCAGCATTTT | CASTWGGQPQHF | NA | TRBJ1-5 | 12 | TRBV12-3/TRBV12-4 | NA
TGTGCCAGCAGCCAGTCGACAGTTAATCAGCCCCAGCATTTT | CASSQSTVNQPQHF | NA | TRBJ1-5 | 14 | TRBV11-2 | NA
TGTGCCAGTAGCGGGGCCTACTCCTACAATGAGCAGTTCTTC | CASSGAYSYNEQFF | once | TRBJ2-1 | 14 | TRBV6-2/TRBV6-3 | TRBD2
TGTGCCAGCAGTCCCCGCCTAGGGAATGAGCAGTTCTTC | CASSPRLGNEQFF | once | TRBJ2-1 | 13 | TRBV28 | NA
TGCAGTGCTAGAGATTTCAGGGCGGAGGAAAACATTCAGTACTTC | CSARDFRAEENIQYF | NA | TRBJ2-4 | 15 | TRBV20-1 | NA
TGTGCCAGCAGTTCGACGGGACTCGACAAAAACATTCAGTACTTC | CASSSTGLDKNIQYF | NA | TRBJ2-4 | 15 | TRBV27 | NA
TGCAGTGCTGGAAAAACCTGGCAGCGGGGCTACACAGATACGCAGTATTTT | CSAGKTWQRGYTDTQYF | NA | TRBJ2-3 | 17 | TRBV20-1 | TRBD2
TGTGCCAGCTCACCATCCGACAGGGCCTCCTACGAGCAGTACTTC | CASSPSDRASYEQYF | NA | TRBJ2-7 | 15 | TRBV18 | TRBD1
TGCAGCGTTCTGGGGGGAGGGACGGAAAAACTGTTTTTT | CSVLGGGTEKLFF | NA | TRBJ1-4 | 13 | TRBV29-1 | NA
TGCGCCAGCAGCCAAGTCCTGGGTACCGCGAACACCGGGGAGCTGTTTTTT | CASSQVLGTANTGELFF | NA | TRBJ2-2 | 17 | TRBV4-1 | NA
TGTGCCAGCAGAGGGACAGTGGGGAAAGAGACCCAGTACTTC | CASRGTVGKETQYF | NA | TRBJ2-5 | 14 | TRBV2 | TRBD1
TGTGCCAGCAGCCCGGGACGAGAGAAAGAGACCCAGTACTTC | CASSPGREKETQYF | NA | TRBJ2-5 | 14 | TRBV12-3/TRBV12-4 | NA
TGTGCCAGCAGCTCACAGGTCAGCTCCTACAATGAGCAGTTCTTC | CASSSQVSSYNEQFF | NA | TRBJ2-1 | 15 | TRBV6-6 | NA
TGTGCCAGCAGTTCGACAGGGGCTGGAAACACCATATATTTT | CASSSTGAGNTIYF | NA | TRBJ1-3 | 14 | TRBV27 | TRBD1
TGTGCCAGCAGTTTAGGGGCAGCTAGCTCCTACGAGCAGTACTTC | CASSLGAASSYEQYF | NA | TRBJ2-7 | 15 | TRBV28 | NA
TGCAGCGTTGATTCCCAGAACACTGAAGCTTTCTTT | CSVDSQNTEAFF | NA | TRBJ1-1 | 12 | TRBV29-1 | NA
TGCGCCAGCAGCCAGAGGACAGGGAACTATGGCTACACCTTC | CASSQRTGNYGYTF | NA | TRBJ1-2 | 14 | TRBV4-1 | TRBD1
TGCAGTGCTAGTCTCACGAAAGAGACCCAGTACTTC | CSASLTKETQYF | NA | TRBJ2-5 | 12 | TRBV20-1 | NA